The clone carrying this T cell receptor beta chain was seen repeatedly, ten times or more. Its antigen remains unknown. This sample is part of a study of read filtering for tumor transcriptome and immune sequencing. Turning to the study itself: Patients were some 16 male and some 15 female, mean age around 67 years, range roughly 45 to 85. By R-ISS, stages I, II and III held 8, 16 and 7 patients. Notes on the study in general: Sorted CD138-negative bone marrow cells were not purified T cells.

The library was built from about 370 ng RNA with molecular barcoded adaptors for alpha/delta and beta/gamma chains. Using its own MiXCR run on the reads, TCRdb lists one record per CDR3 protein. The sample includes fewer than 100,000 distinct CDR3 sequences, 9% to 15% seen only once; the top ten take more than 13%. The CDR3 is 15 residues long. After removal of 1 base from V and 5 bases from J, the junction contained 3 bases not matched to a gene. Germline V gene lookup returns CDR1 LGHDT and CDR2 YNNKEL (reference sequence). At the time of active disease, bone marrow was collected from every patient.

The receptor's source is a donor at least 40 years old with multiple myeloma. Material: a population of CD138-negative cells sorted from bone marrow. The chain combines TRBV3-1 with TRBJ2-2, with 8 positions matching TRBD1. The CDR3 protein is CASSQVRGLTGELFF. The CDR3 DNA follows: TGTGCCAGCAGCCAAGTCAGGGGGCTAACCGGGGAGCTGTTTTTT.